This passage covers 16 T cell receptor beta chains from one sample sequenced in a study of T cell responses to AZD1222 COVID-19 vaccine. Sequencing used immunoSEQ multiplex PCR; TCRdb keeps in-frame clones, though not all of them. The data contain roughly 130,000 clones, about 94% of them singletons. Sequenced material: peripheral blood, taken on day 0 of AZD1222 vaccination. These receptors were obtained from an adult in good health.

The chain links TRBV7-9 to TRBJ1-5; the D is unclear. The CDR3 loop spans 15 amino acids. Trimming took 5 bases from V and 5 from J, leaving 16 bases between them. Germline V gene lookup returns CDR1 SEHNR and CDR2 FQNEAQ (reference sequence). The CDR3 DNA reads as TGTGCCAGCAGCCCTCTCGGCGGTCGAGATCAGCCCCAGCATTTT. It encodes CASSPLGGRDQPQHF.

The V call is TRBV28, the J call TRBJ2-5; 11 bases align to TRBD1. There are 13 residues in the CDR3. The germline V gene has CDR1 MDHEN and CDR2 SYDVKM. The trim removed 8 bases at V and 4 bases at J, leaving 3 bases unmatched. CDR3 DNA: TGTGCCAGCGGGGACAGGGGGGTAGAGACCCAGTACTTC. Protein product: CASGDRGVETQYF.

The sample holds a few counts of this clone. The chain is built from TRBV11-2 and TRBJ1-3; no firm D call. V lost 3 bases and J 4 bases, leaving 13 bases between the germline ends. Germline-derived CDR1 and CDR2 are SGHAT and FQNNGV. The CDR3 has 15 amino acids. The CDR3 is CASSFPPVIGNTIYF. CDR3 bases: TGTGCCAGCAGCTTCCCTCCAGTGATAGGAAACACCATATATTTT.

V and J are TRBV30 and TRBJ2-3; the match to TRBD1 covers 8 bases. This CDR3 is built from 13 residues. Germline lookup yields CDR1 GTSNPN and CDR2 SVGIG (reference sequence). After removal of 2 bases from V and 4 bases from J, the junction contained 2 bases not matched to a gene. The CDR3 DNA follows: TGTGCCTGGAGTTCAGGGGGCGCAGATACGCAGTATTTT. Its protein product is CAWSSGGADTQYF.

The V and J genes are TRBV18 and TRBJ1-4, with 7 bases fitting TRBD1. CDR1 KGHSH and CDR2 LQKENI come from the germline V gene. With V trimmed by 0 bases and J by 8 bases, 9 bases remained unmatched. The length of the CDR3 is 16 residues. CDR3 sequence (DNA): TGTGCCAGCTCACCACCTCAACCAGGGGGACAAGAAAAACTGTTTTTT. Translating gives CASSPPQPGGQEKLFF. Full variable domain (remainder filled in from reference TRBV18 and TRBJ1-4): NAGVMQNPRHLVRRRGQEARLRCSPMKGHSHVYWYRQLPEEGLKFMVYLQKENIIDESGMPKERFSAEFPKEGPSILRIQQVVRGDSAAYFCASSPPQPGGQEKLFFGSGTQLSVL.

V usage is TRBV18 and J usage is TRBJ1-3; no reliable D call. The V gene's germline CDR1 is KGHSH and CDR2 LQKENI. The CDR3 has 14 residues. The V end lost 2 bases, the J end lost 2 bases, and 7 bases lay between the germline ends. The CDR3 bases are TGTGCCAGCTCACCAAACAAGGCTGGAAACACCATATATTTT. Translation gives CASSPNKAGNTIYF.

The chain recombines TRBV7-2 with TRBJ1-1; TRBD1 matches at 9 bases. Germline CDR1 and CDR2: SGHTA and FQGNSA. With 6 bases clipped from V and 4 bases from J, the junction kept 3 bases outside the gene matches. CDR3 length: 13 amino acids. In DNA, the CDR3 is TGTGCCAGCAGGACAGGGGGTGGCACTGAAGCTTTCTTT. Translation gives CASRTGGGTEAFF.

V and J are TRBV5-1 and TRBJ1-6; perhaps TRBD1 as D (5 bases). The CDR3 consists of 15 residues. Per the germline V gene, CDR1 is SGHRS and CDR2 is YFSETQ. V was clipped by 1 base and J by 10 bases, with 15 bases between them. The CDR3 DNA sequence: TGCGCCAGCAGCTTGTCCGGGGGGGAGAAGTCACCCCTCCACTTT. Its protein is CASSLSGGEKSPLHF. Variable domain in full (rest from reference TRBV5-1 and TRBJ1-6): KAGVTQTPRYLIKTRGQQVTLSCSPISGHRSVSWYQQTPGQGLQFLFEYFSETQRNKGNFPGRFSGRQFSNSRSEMNVSTLELGDSALYLCASSLSGGEKSPLHFGNGTRLTVT.

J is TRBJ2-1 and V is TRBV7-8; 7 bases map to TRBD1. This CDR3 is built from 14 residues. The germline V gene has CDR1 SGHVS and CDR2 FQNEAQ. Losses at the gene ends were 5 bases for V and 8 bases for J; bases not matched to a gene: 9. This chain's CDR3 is CASSTRQGGHEQFF. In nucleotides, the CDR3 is TGTGCCAGCAGCACCCGACAGGGTGGTCATGAGCAGTTCTTC.

DNA of the CDR3: TGTGCCACCAGCGGGAGAATAGCGGGAGCGAAGAACGAGCAGTACTTC. Translation gives CATSGRIAGAKNEQYF. The J gene is TRBJ2-7, the V gene TRBV15; 9 bases map to TRBD2. Germline values: CDR1 LNHNV, CDR2 YYDKDF (reference sequence). V trimming: 5 bases; J trimming: 5 bases; junction bases outside the gene matches: 13. This CDR3 spans 16 amino acids. Full variable domain (remainder filled in from reference TRBV15 and TRBJ2-7): DAMVIQNPRYQVTQFGKPVTLSCSQTLNHNVMYWYQQKSSQAPKLLFHYYDKDFNNEADTPDNFQSRRPNTSFCFLDIRSPGLGDTAMYLCATSGRIAGAKNEQYFGPGTRLTVT.

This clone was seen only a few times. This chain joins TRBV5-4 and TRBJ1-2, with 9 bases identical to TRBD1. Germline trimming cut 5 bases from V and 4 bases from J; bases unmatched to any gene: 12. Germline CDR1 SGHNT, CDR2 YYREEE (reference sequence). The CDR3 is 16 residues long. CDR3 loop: CASRGPGQGSSYGYTF. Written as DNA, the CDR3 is TGTGCCAGCAGGGGACCGGGACAGGGATCCAGCTATGGCTACACCTTC.

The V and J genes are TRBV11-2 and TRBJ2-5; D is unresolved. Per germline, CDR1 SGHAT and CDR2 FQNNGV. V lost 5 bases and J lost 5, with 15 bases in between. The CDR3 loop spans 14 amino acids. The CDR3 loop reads CASSPYALWETQYF. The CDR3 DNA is TGTGCCAGCAGCCCATACGCGCTTTGGGAGACCCAGTACTTC.

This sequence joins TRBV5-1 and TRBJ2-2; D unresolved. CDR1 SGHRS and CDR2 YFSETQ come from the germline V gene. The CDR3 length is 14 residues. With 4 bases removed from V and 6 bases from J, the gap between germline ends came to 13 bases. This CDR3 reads CASSPGNMAGELFF. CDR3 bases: TGCGCCAGCAGCCCTGGTAACATGGCCGGGGAGCTGTTTTTT.

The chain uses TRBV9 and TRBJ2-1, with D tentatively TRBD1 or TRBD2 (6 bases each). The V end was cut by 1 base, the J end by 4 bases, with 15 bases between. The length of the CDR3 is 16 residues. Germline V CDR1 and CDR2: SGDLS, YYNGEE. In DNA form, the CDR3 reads TGTGCCAGCAGCGTATTAGGGTCGGGGGCTTACAATGAGCAGTTCTTC. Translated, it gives CASSVLGSGAYNEQFF. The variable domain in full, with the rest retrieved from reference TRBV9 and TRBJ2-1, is DSGVTQTPKHLITATGQRVTLRCSPRSGDLSVYWYQQSLDQGLQFLIQYYNGEERAKGNILERFSAQQFPDLHSELNLSSLELGDSALYFCASSVLGSGAYNEQFFGPGTRLTVL.

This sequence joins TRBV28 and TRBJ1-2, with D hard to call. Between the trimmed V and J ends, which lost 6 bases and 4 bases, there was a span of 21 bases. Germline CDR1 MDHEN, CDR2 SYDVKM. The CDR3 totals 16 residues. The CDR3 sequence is CASSNGPLLSLYGYTF. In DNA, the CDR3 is TGTGCCAGCAGCAATGGACCCCTACTATCTCTCTATGGCTACACCTTC.

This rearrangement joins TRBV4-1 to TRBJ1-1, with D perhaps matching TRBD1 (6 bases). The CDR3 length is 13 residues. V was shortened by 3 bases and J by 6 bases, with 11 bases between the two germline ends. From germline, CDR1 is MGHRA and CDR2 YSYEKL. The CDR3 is CASSHPTGPEAFF. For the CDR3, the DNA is TGCGCCAGCAGCCACCCGACAGGTCCTGAAGCTTTCTTT.